The 17 T cell receptor beta chains reported below all come from one sample, sequenced in a study of blood T cell repertoires in COVID-19. Data came from immunoSEQ multiplex PCR; TCRdb stores just in-frame clones and leaves some out. In the table there are about 130,000 clones, 70% to 80% of which are singletons. Input material: peripheral blood. These receptors came from a human donor in a cohort sampled during active COVID-19.

The genes are TRBV7-8 and TRBJ2-5; no definite D call. The CDR3 is 14 amino acids. Trimming pared 5 bases from V and 4 bases from J, leaving 14 bases between. Germline-derived CDR1 and CDR2 are SGHVS and FQNEAQ. This chain's CDR3 is CASSPIQTGETQYF. CDR3 nucleotide sequence: TGTGCCAGCAGCCCCATCCAAACGGGAGAGACCCAGTACTTC.

The V gene is TRBV6-5, the J gene TRBJ2-5, with D tentatively TRBD1 (6 bases). The length of the CDR3 is 15 residues. Between the trimmed V and J ends, which lost 7 bases and 2 bases, there was a span of 17 bases. Per germline, CDR1 MNHEY and CDR2 SVGAGI. For the CDR3, the DNA is TGTGCCAGCACTCTCGTCACCGGGACACAAGAGACCCAGTACTTC. This gives the protein CASTLVTGTQETQYF.

This clone has only a few counts. The chain combines TRBV11-2 with TRBJ2-7; 7 bases fit TRBD1. The germline gives CDR1 SGHAT, CDR2 FQNNGV. The V and J ends lost 5 bases and 3 bases, in that order; junction bases with no gene match: 7. This CDR3 region has 14 residues. CDR3 residues: CASSLGDSYYEQYF. As DNA, the CDR3 is TGTGCCAGCAGCCTCGGGGACAGTTACTACGAGCAGTACTTC. Together with reference TRBV11-2 and TRBJ2-7, the CDR3 gives the full variable domain: EAGVAQSPRYKIIEKRQSVAFWCNPISGHATLYWYQQILGQGPKLLIQFQNNGVVDDSQLPKDRFSAERLKGVDSTLKIQPAKLEDSAVYLCASSLGDSYYEQYFGPGTRLTVT.

This chain connects TRBV5-4 to TRBJ1-2; tentative D call: TRBD1 (6 bases). The CDR3 contains 13 residues. The germline V gene encodes CDR1 SGHNT and CDR2 YYREEE (reference sequence). The ends were cut back, 4 bases at V and 4 bases at J, with 11 bases in the middle. In DNA, the CDR3 is TGTGCCAGCAGCCCTACAGGGATCTATGGCTACACCTTC. Translating gives CASSPTGIYGYTF.

This clone occurred a few times. J is TRBJ1-3 and V is TRBV12-3 or TRBV12-4; D gene unclear. CDR3 length: 13 residues. Between the trimmed V and J ends, which lost 4 bases and 8 bases, there was a span of 12 bases. CDR3 sequence: CASSSRGQDTIYF. The CDR3 region has the DNA TGTGCCAGCAGTTCCCGCGGGCAGGACACCATATATTTT.

The CDR3 bases are TGTGCCACCCTTAGCGGGGGCACATACGAGCAGTACTTC. This translates into CATLSGGTYEQYF. This chain uses TRBV10-3 with TRBJ2-7; 9 nucleotides align to TRBD2. V lost 10 bases, J lost 4 bases, and 8 bases stayed unmatched. The CDR3 runs to 13 residues. CDR1 and CDR2 from the germline V gene are ENHRY and SYGVKD.

This chain links TRBV5-4 with TRBJ2-7, with D perhaps TRBD1 (5 bases). This CDR3 spans 15 amino acids. Germline-derived CDR1 and CDR2 are SGHNT and YYREEE (reference sequence). Trimming took 3 bases from V and 5 from J, leaving 18 bases between them. This CDR3 reads CASSSQPGNYDEQYF. DNA of the CDR3: TGTGCCAGCAGCTCCCAGCCAGGGAACTACGACGAGCAGTACTTC.

The V gene is TRBV5-8, the J gene TRBJ2-7, with 9 bases identical to TRBD1. V lost 5 bases and J lost 3; bases outside the gene matches: 15. The CDR3 runs to 17 residues. CDR1 SGHTS and CDR2 YDEGEE come from the germline V gene. In DNA form, the CDR3 reads TGTGCCAGCAGACTCCGGGACAGGGCTCCGTTCCTCTACGAGCAGTACTTC. Amino acids: CASRLRDRAPFLYEQYF.

In this sample, this clone turned up a few times. This chain connects TRBV7-3 to TRBJ2-2, with a possible D match to TRBD1 (7 bases). V dropped 5 bases and J dropped 5 bases, with 15 bases sitting between them. Germline CDR1 reads SGHTA; CDR2 reads FQGTGA. The CDR3 loop spans 15 amino acids. CDR3 in amino acids: CASSPPTGRTGELFF. In DNA, the CDR3 is TGTGCCAGCAGCCCTCCGACAGGGAGGACCGGGGAGCTGTTTTTT.

This clone qualifies as medium-sized. The chain has TRBV4-1 and TRBJ2-7, with 7 bases fitting TRBD2. V trimming: 0 bases; J trimming: 3 bases; junction bases outside the gene matches: 2. CDR1 is MGHRA and CDR2 is YSYEKL in the germline V gene. The CDR3 totals 14 residues. The CDR3 is CASSQEGGFYEQYF. CDR3 nucleotides: TGCGCCAGCAGCCAAGAGGGGGGGTTCTACGAGCAGTACTTC.

The chain is built from TRBV3-1 (or the pseudogene TRBV3-2) and TRBJ2-7; 8 bases are shared with TRBD1. The CDR3 consists of 13 residues. V shed 3 bases and J 5 bases; nucleotides not matched to a gene: 3. Looked up from germline, CDR1 is LGHDT and CDR2 is YNNKEL (reference sequence). DNA for the CDR3: TGTGCCAGCAGCCACGGACAGGGCCACGAGCAGTACTTC. Translation gives CASSHGQGHEQYF.

The rearrangement uses TRBV6-5 and TRBJ1-1; 7 bases line up with TRBD1. CDR1 and CDR2 from the germline V gene are MNHEY and SVGAGI. The CDR3 length is 14 residues. The V and J ends lost 6 bases and 1 base, in that order; junction bases with no gene match: 5. The CDR3 region has the DNA TGTGCCAGCAGAACAGGGGTTAGGAACACTGAAGCTTTCTTT. Translated: CASRTGVRNTEAFF.

This clone was recorded only once. This chain uses TRBV10-3 with TRBJ1-1, with a possible D match to TRBD1 (5 bases). The CDR3 extends over 13 amino acids. Germline loops: CDR1 ENHRY, CDR2 SYGVKD. Deletions cut 4 bases from V and 4 bases from J, with 10 bases between. The DNA of the CDR3 is TGTGCCATCAGTGGAGCAGGGCCCACTGAAGCTTTCTTT. Amino acid sequence: CAISGAGPTEAFF.

The J gene is TRBJ1-6, the V gene TRBV6-4; the match to TRBD1 covers 8 bases. Germline CDR1 is MRHNA and CDR2 is SNTAGT. This CDR3 is 15 amino acids long. Trimming removed 6 bases from V and 0 bases from J; junction bases left unmatched: 1. Here the CDR3 reads CASRTGVSYNSPLHF. For the CDR3, the DNA is TGTGCCAGCAGGACAGGGGTCTCCTATAATTCACCCCTCCACTTT.

J is TRBJ2-5 and V is TRBV4-1; TRBD2 aligns across 14 bases. Germline V gives CDR1 MGHRA, CDR2 YSYEKL. The length of the CDR3 is 17 residues. V was pared by 4 bases and J by 6 bases, with 10 bases of the junction left unmatched. The CDR3 is CASSRSGTSGGVKTQYF. The CDR3 DNA follows: TGCGCCAGCAGCCGGAGTGGGACTAGCGGGGGAGTCAAGACCCAGTACTTC.

The rearrangement links TRBV9 to TRBJ2-5; TRBD2 matches 9 bases. V was clipped by 3 bases and J by 3 bases; unmatched bases: 3. Germline V gene lookup returns CDR1 SGDLS and CDR2 YYNGEE. There are 14 residues in the CDR3. The CDR3 protein is CASSGRGGEETQYF. In nucleotides, the CDR3 is TGTGCCAGCAGCGGGCGCGGGGGGGAAGAGACCCAGTACTTC.

The chain joins TRBV12-3 or TRBV12-4 to TRBJ1-2, with 9 bases that match TRBD1. The CDR3 covers 13 residues. The trim removed 5 bases at V and 5 bases at J, leaving 3 bases unmatched. The CDR3 reads CASSKDRGYGYTF. DNA of the CDR3: TGTGCCAGCAGTAAGGACAGGGGATATGGCTACACCTTC.